The rows below give T cell receptor beta chains drawn from one sample of a study of T cell responses to AZD1222 COVID-19 vaccine. Assay: immunoSEQ multiplex PCR; the TCRdb copy retains only in-frame clones and omits some. The sample holds about 120,000 clones, roughly 84% seen once. This material consisted of peripheral blood, taken 28 days after the second AZD1222 dose. The receptors were sampled from an adult who received the AZD1222 COVID-19 vaccine. CDR3s include the opening cysteine and the closing phenylalanine or tryptophan. The order of the fields is clone size, D gene, V gene, J gene, CDR3 DNA, CDR3 protein. The D gene is left open where the match is weak. Not every row has a clone size; where given, it reads once, few, many or a size class.

clone size: -
D gene: TRBD2
V gene: TRBV4-2
J gene: TRBJ2-3
CDR3 DNA: TGTGCCAGCAGCCAGCTGCCGGGACTAGCGGGGGATACGCAGTATTTT
CDR3 protein: CASSQLPGLAGDTQYF

clone size: -
D gene: -
V gene: TRBV12-3/TRBV12-4
J gene: TRBJ1-2
CDR3 DNA: TGTGCCAGCAGTTTAGTCAGTGTTTATGGCTACACCTTC
CDR3 protein: CASSLVSVYGYTF

clone size: -
D gene: TRBD1
V gene: TRBV4-3
J gene: TRBJ1-6
CDR3 DNA: TGCGCCAGCAGCCAGACAGGGGCGCGATCACCCCTCCACTTT
CDR3 protein: CASSQTGARSPLHF

clone size: -
D gene: TRBD1
V gene: TRBV24-1
J gene: TRBJ1-1
CDR3 DNA: TGTGCCACCAGTGATGGACAGGGAACTGAAGCTTTCTTT
CDR3 protein: CATSDGQGTEAFF

clone size: -
D gene: -
V gene: TRBV11-2
J gene: TRBJ2-7
CDR3 DNA: TGTGCCAGCAGCTTAGAAGCCGGGAGAACCTACGAGCAGTACTTC
CDR3 protein: CASSLEAGRTYEQYF

clone size: few
D gene: -
V gene: TRBV4-2
J gene: TRBJ2-3
CDR3 DNA: TGTGCCAGCAGCCAAGGGACGGCTAGCACAGATACGCAGTATTTT
CDR3 protein: CASSQGTASTDTQYF

clone size: once
D gene: -
V gene: TRBV27
J gene: TRBJ2-1
CDR3 DNA: TGTGCCAGCAGAACCGGCGGTGCAGGGAGCTCCTACAATGAGCAGTTCTTC
CDR3 protein: CASRTGGAGSSYNEQFF

clone size: -
D gene: -
V gene: TRBV5-6
J gene: TRBJ2-3
CDR3 DNA: TGTGCCAGCAGCTCCCGGGACGCAAGTACGGATACGCAGTATTTT
CDR3 protein: CASSSRDASTDTQYF

clone size: -
D gene: TRBD1
V gene: TRBV28
J gene: TRBJ2-7
CDR3 DNA: TGTGCCAGCAGTTCCGCGGGACAGGCCTATCACGAGCAGTACTTC
CDR3 protein: CASSSAGQAYHEQYF

clone size: -
D gene: -
V gene: TRBV7-3
J gene: TRBJ2-7
CDR3 DNA: TGTGCCAGCAGCACTAGCCTGCGCTCCGAGCAGTACTTC
CDR3 protein: CASSTSLRSEQYF

clone size: -
D gene: -
V gene: TRBV6-4
J gene: TRBJ1-5
CDR3 DNA: TGTGCCAGCAAACAGGGTTTGGGTCAGCCCCAGCATTTT
CDR3 protein: CASKQGLGQPQHF

clone size: -
D gene: -
V gene: TRBV27
J gene: TRBJ2-2
CDR3 DNA: TGTGCCAGCAGTTTTTTCAGGACCCCCGGCGGGGAGCTGTTTTTT
CDR3 protein: CASSFFRTPGGELFF

clone size: few
D gene: -
V gene: TRBV29-1
J gene: TRBJ2-3
CDR3 DNA: TGCAGCTCTACCTCGACTGAATCCACAGATACGCAGTATTTT
CDR3 protein: CSSTSTESTDTQYF

clone size: -
D gene: -
V gene: TRBV29-1
J gene: TRBJ1-4
CDR3 DNA: TGCAGCGTATCTTTTGGCTCGGGGTTTGGGTCGAATGAAAAACTGTTTTTT
CDR3 protein: CSVSFGSGFGSNEKLFF

clone size: -
D gene: TRBD2
V gene: TRBV19
J gene: TRBJ2-1
CDR3 DNA: TGTGCCAGTAGTATCGACCCCCCGGGACTAGGGGCCAATGAGCAGTTCTTC
CDR3 protein: CASSIDPPGLGANEQFF

clone size: -
D gene: -
V gene: TRBV9
J gene: TRBJ2-2
CDR3 DNA: TGTGCCAGCAGCGCCTTACGGGCCGCGAACACCGGGGAGCTGTTTTTT
CDR3 protein: CASSALRAANTGELFF

clone size: few
D gene: -
V gene: TRBV28
J gene: TRBJ1-6
CDR3 DNA: TGTGCCAGCTATTCAAGTGGTTCACCCCTCCACTTT
CDR3 protein: CASYSSGSPLHF

clone size: -
D gene: -
V gene: TRBV10-2
J gene: TRBJ1-6
CDR3 DNA: TGCGCCAGCAGTGGGAATGTGCAGGGAAATTCACCCCTCCACTTT
CDR3 protein: CASSGNVQGNSPLHF

clone size: -
D gene: TRBD2
V gene: TRBV7-9
J gene: TRBJ2-3
CDR3 DNA: TGTGCCAGCAGCTTAGCGCGGGCTAGCGGGGGGTCCACAGATACGCAGTATTTT
CDR3 protein: CASSLARASGGSTDTQYF

clone size: once
D gene: -
V gene: TRBV6-5
J gene: TRBJ2-2
CDR3 DNA: TGTGCCAGCAAGTTGGACAGAAATTCCGGGGAGCTGTTTTTT
CDR3 protein: CASKLDRNSGELFF

clone size: -
D gene: -
V gene: TRBV18
J gene: TRBJ1-1
CDR3 DNA: TGTGCCAGCTCACCAGACAGCATGAACACTGAAGCTTTCTTT
CDR3 protein: CASSPDSMNTEAFF

clone size: -
D gene: -
V gene: TRBV3-1/TRBV3-2
J gene: TRBJ2-4
CDR3 DNA: TGTGCCAGCAGCCATGGGGGACCGCTAGCCAAAAACATTCAGTACTTC
CDR3 protein: CASSHGGPLAKNIQYF

clone size: -
D gene: -
V gene: TRBV14
J gene: TRBJ1-5
CDR3 DNA: TGTGCCAGCAGCCAAGCTGACTTCGTAGGGCCCCAGCATTTT
CDR3 protein: CASSQADFVGPQHF

clone size: -
D gene: TRBD2
V gene: TRBV6-2/TRBV6-3
J gene: TRBJ2-1
CDR3 DNA: TGTGCCAGCAGTGAGCGGGGGTGGTACAATGAGCAGTTCTTC
CDR3 protein: CASSERGWYNEQFF

clone size: -
D gene: -
V gene: TRBV5-1
J gene: TRBJ2-1
CDR3 DNA: TGCGCCAGCAGCTTGAGGACGAACAATGAGCAGTTCTTC
CDR3 protein: CASSLRTNNEQFF

clone size: -
D gene: TRBD2
V gene: TRBV30
J gene: TRBJ2-7
CDR3 DNA: TGTGCCTATACTAGCGGATACGAGCAGTACTTC
CDR3 protein: CAYTSGYEQYF

clone size: -
D gene: -
V gene: TRBV19
J gene: TRBJ2-1
CDR3 DNA: TGTGCCAGTAGCCTTGGACCGTTCTCCTACAATGAGCAGTTCTTC
CDR3 protein: CASSLGPFSYNEQFF

clone size: -
D gene: -
V gene: TRBV15
J gene: TRBJ2-1
CDR3 DNA: TGTGCCACCCTTAGCTACAATGAGCAGTTCTTC
CDR3 protein: CATLSYNEQFF

clone size: -
D gene: -
V gene: TRBV12-3/TRBV12-4
J gene: TRBJ2-3
CDR3 DNA: TGTGCCAGCAGTTCAGGGGACCCGCAGTATTTT
CDR3 protein: CASSSGDPQYF

clone size: -
D gene: -
V gene: TRBV29-1
J gene: TRBJ1-2
CDR3 DNA: TGCAGCGTTGAAGATCACACGCTACGCTATGGCTACACCTTC
CDR3 protein: CSVEDHTLRYGYTF

clone size: -
D gene: TRBD1
V gene: TRBV7-2
J gene: TRBJ2-5
CDR3 DNA: TGTGCCAGCAGCTTTAGGGGGCCAGAGACCCAGTACTTC
CDR3 protein: CASSFRGPETQYF

clone size: -
D gene: TRBD1
V gene: TRBV6-4
J gene: TRBJ2-3
CDR3 DNA: TGTGCCAGCAGTGACTCAGGCGCCGGGACAGGGTCAGATACGCAGTATTTT
CDR3 protein: CASSDSGAGTGSDTQYF

clone size: once
D gene: -
V gene: TRBV29-1
J gene: TRBJ1-3
CDR3 DNA: TGCAGCGTTGAAGATCGAGTCGCATTCTCTGGAAACACCATATATTTT
CDR3 protein: CSVEDRVAFSGNTIYF

clone size: -
D gene: -
V gene: TRBV4-1
J gene: TRBJ2-5
CDR3 DNA: TGCGCCAGCAGCCAAGGTCGGGGCACGGAGACCCAGTACTTC
CDR3 protein: CASSQGRGTETQYF

clone size: -
D gene: -
V gene: TRBV5-5
J gene: TRBJ1-6
CDR3 DNA: TGTGCCAGCAGCCACTTGAATTCACCCCTCCACTTT
CDR3 protein: CASSHLNSPLHF

clone size: -
D gene: TRBD1
V gene: TRBV6-5
J gene: TRBJ1-1
CDR3 DNA: TGTGCCAGCAGTTACTCCCATGGGACAGTGAACACTGAAGCTTTCTTT
CDR3 protein: CASSYSHGTVNTEAFF

clone size: -
D gene: -
V gene: TRBV30
J gene: TRBJ1-3
CDR3 DNA: TGTGCCTGGAGTACCGGGACTGGAAACACCATATATTTT
CDR3 protein: CAWSTGTGNTIYF

clone size: once
D gene: TRBD1
V gene: TRBV6-2/TRBV6-3
J gene: TRBJ2-2
CDR3 DNA: TGTGCCAGCAGCAAAAACCGGGACAGCAACACCGGGGAGCTGTTTTTT
CDR3 protein: CASSKNRDSNTGELFF

clone size: -
D gene: TRBD1
V gene: TRBV11-3
J gene: TRBJ2-1
CDR3 DNA: TGTGCCAGCAGCCCTCAGGGGGCTAATGAGCAGTTCTTC
CDR3 protein: CASSPQGANEQFF

clone size: -
D gene: -
V gene: TRBV5-5
J gene: TRBJ2-7
CDR3 DNA: TGTGCCAGCAGCTTGGCGTACCAGGACGCTTCCTACGAGCAGTACTTC
CDR3 protein: CASSLAYQDASYEQYF

clone size: -
D gene: -
V gene: TRBV3-1/TRBV3-2
J gene: TRBJ1-5
CDR3 DNA: TGTGCCAGCAGCCAAGATATGGGGCGGTATCAGCCCCAGCATTTT
CDR3 protein: CASSQDMGRYQPQHF

clone size: -
D gene: -
V gene: TRBV4-2
J gene: TRBJ1-4
CDR3 DNA: TGTGCCAGCAGCCAAGAAAGGGCAGGGATTAATGAAAAACTGTTTTTT
CDR3 protein: CASSQERAGINEKLFF

clone size: -
D gene: -
V gene: TRBV4-3
J gene: TRBJ1-4
CDR3 DNA: TGCGCCAGCAGCCAAGACAGAGTATCAACTAATGAAAAACTGTTTTTT
CDR3 protein: CASSQDRVSTNEKLFF

clone size: -
D gene: -
V gene: TRBV5-5
J gene: TRBJ1-1
CDR3 DNA: TGTGCCAGCAGCTGGACAAACTTGAACACTGAAGCTTTCTTT
CDR3 protein: CASSWTNLNTEAFF

clone size: -
D gene: -
V gene: TRBV6-5
J gene: TRBJ1-5
CDR3 DNA: TGTGCCAGCACAAGGGCCTATAATAGCAATCAGCCCCAGCATTTT
CDR3 protein: CASTRAYNSNQPQHF